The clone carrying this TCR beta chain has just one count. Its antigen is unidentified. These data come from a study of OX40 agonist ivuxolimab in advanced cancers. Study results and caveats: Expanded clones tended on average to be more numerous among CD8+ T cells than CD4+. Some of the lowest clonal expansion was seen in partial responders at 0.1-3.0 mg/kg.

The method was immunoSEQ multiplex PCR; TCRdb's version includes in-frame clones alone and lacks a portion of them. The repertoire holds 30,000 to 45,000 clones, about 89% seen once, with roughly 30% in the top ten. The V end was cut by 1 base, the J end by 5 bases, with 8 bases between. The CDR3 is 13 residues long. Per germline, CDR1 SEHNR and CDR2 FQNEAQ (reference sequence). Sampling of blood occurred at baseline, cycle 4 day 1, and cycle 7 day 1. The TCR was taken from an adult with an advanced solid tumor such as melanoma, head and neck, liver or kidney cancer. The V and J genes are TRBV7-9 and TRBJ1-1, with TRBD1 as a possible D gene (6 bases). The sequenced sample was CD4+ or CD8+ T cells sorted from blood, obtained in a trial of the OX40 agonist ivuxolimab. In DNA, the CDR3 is TGTGCCAGCAGCTTAGGGGGGGCAACTGAAGCTTTCTTT. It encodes CASSLGGATEAFF.